One sample yielded the 18 T cell receptor beta chains listed below, sequenced in a study of blood T cell repertoires in COVID-19. Clones were sequenced by immunoSEQ multiplex PCR, and TCRdb holds only the in-frame ones, with some missing. The data show about 400,000 clones, with 85% to 90% seen just once and about 2.9% held by the top ten. Material for sequencing was peripheral blood. The receptors originated from a human donor in a cohort sampled during active COVID-19.

The gene calls are TRBV28 and TRBJ2-6; 8 positions agree with TRBD1. With V trimmed by 6 bases and J by 2 bases, 6 bases remained unmatched. There are 16 residues in the CDR3. From germline, CDR1 is MDHEN and CDR2 SYDVKM. This chain's CDR3 is CASRDHRGTGANVLTF. Here the CDR3 DNA reads TGTGCCAGCAGGGACCACAGGGGGACTGGGGCCAACGTCCTGACTTTC.

The chain uses TRBV3-1 (or the pseudogene TRBV3-2) and TRBJ1-1; 9 bases agree with TRBD1. J gave up 7 bases and V 5 bases, and 8 bases lay outside the gene matches. CDR1 and CDR2 from the germline V gene are LGHDT and YNNKEL (reference sequence). The CDR3 consists of 14 residues. Here the CDR3 DNA reads TGTGCCAGCAGCTCCCGGGACAGGGCCAATGAAGCTTTCTTT. Protein product: CASSSRDRANEAFF.

The sample holds a few counts of this clone. V usage is TRBV27 and J usage is TRBJ2-7, with TRBD1 matching over 9 bases. Unmatched junction bases numbered 13, after V lost 5 bases and J lost 2 bases. The CDR3 spans 17 residues. CDR1 and CDR2 from the germline V gene are MNHEY and SMNVEV (reference sequence). In nucleotides, the CDR3 is TGTGCCAGCAGTAGATATATGGGGACAGGGTTCACCTACGAGCAGTACTTC. Translation gives CASSRYMGTGFTYEQYF.

The rearrangement joins TRBV7-2 to TRBJ2-5; TRBD2 aligns across 11 bases. Germline-derived CDR1 and CDR2 are SGHTA and FQGNSA. The V gene end was trimmed by 4 bases and the J gene end by 5 bases; junction bases not matched to a gene: 6. There are 15 residues in the CDR3. CDR3 sequence: CASSSTSGIGETQYF. CDR3 DNA: TGTGCCAGCAGCTCGACTAGCGGGATTGGGGAGACCCAGTACTTC.

The chain couples TRBV30 to TRBJ2-3, with D possibly TRBD2 on 5 matching bases. With 3 bases removed from V and 5 bases from J, the gap between germline ends came to 15 bases. Germline V lookup: CDR1 GTSNPN, CDR2 SVGIG (reference sequence). The CDR3 is made up of 14 amino acids. This CDR3 is CAWRKAGMGDTQYF. The CDR3 nucleotides are TGTGCCTGGAGGAAGGCGGGCATGGGAGATACGCAGTATTTT.

This sequence joins TRBV28 and TRBJ1-5; D not certain. In germline, CDR1 is MDHEN, CDR2 SYDVKM. Trimming took 2 bases from V and 7 from J, leaving 12 bases between them. The CDR3 consists of 14 residues. Here the CDR3 reads CASSLEGLWQPQHF. CDR3 bases: TGTGCCAGCAGTTTAGAGGGTTTGTGGCAGCCCCAGCATTTT.

The rearrangement uses TRBV5-1 and TRBJ2-1; unclear D gene. Between the trimmed V and J ends, which lost 0 bases and 2 bases, there was a span of 6 bases. This CDR3 has 14 residues. In germline, CDR1 is SGHRS, CDR2 YFSETQ. For the CDR3, the DNA is TGCGCCAGCAGCTTGGACCGGGCCTACAATGAGCAGTTCTTC. Residues: CASSLDRAYNEQFF.

The rearrangement uses TRBV7-3 and TRBJ2-1, with 12 nucleotides matching TRBD2. The CDR3 extends over 16 amino acids. Germline CDR1 reads SGHTA; CDR2 reads FQGTGA. The ends lost 0 bases at V and 7 bases at J; junction bases unmatched: 4. DNA of the CDR3: TGTGCCAGCAGCTTAACGACTAGCGGGGGCGTAAATGAGCAGTTCTTC. Protein sequence: CASSLTTSGGVNEQFF.

The chain joins TRBV6-1 to TRBJ2-7, with 7 positions matching TRBD1. V trimming: 2 bases; J trimming: 3 bases; junction bases outside the gene matches: 13. CDR3 length equals 17 residues. Germline CDR1 reads MNHNS; CDR2 reads SASEGT. Here the CDR3 DNA reads TGTGCCAGCAGTGAAATTGACAGGGAAGGGGCTTACTACGAGCAGTACTTC. Translation gives CASSEIDREGAYYEQYF.

The chain recombines TRBV30 with TRBJ2-2, with a tentative D call TRBD2 (6 bases). Germline loops: CDR1 GTSNPN, CDR2 SVGIG (reference sequence). The CDR3 length is 16 residues. V was trimmed by 0 bases and J by 7 bases, leaving 18 bases between them. The CDR3 loop reads CAWSVLGGVEIGELFF. The CDR3 nucleotides are TGTGCCTGGAGTGTCTTGGGGGGAGTGGAGATCGGGGAGCTGTTTTTT.

V and J are TRBV30 and TRBJ1-6, with 7 bases lining up with TRBD1. The CDR3 extends over 15 amino acids. The V gene end was trimmed by 3 bases and the J gene end by 9 bases; junction bases not matched to a gene: 11. Per the germline V gene, CDR1 is GTSNPN and CDR2 is SVGIG (reference sequence). The CDR3 reads CAWSTRQGESSPLHF. CDR3 nucleotide sequence: TGTGCCTGGAGCACCAGACAGGGTGAAAGTTCACCCCTCCACTTT.

The chain recombines TRBV7-8 with TRBJ2-5, with 10 bases identical to TRBD2. The CDR3 loop spans 16 amino acids. The ends lost 4 bases at V and 3 bases at J; junction bases unmatched: 8. Germline V CDR1 and CDR2: SGHVS, FQNEAQ. CDR3 DNA: TGTGCCAGCAGCTCGAGGAGCGGGACTAGCGAAGAGACCCAGTACTTC. It yields the protein CASSSRSGTSEETQYF.

The chain links TRBV4-1 to TRBJ2-3, with D maybe TRBD2 (7 bases). The CDR3 is 18 amino acids. Trimming shortened V by 0 bases and J by 4 bases, and 20 bases separated the two germline ends. CDR1 and CDR2 (germline): MGHRA, YSYEKL. The CDR3 loop reads CASSQDGGGAFLPDTQYF. The CDR3 DNA reads TGCGCCAGCAGCCAAGATGGTGGGGGGGCATTCCTCCCAGATACGCAGTATTTT.

The chain combines TRBV6-5 with TRBJ2-5; perhaps TRBD1 as D (5 bases). Germline-derived CDR1 and CDR2 are MNHEY and SVGAGI. V lost 2 bases, J lost 5 bases, and 15 bases lay in between. The CDR3 length is 15 residues. Here the CDR3 DNA reads TGTGCCAGCAGTTACGGACAAGGGATAATCGAGACCCAGTACTTC. Amino acids: CASSYGQGIIETQYF.

CDR3 sequence (DNA): TGTGCCTTCGGGACTTACGAGCAGTACTTC. Translated, it gives CAFGTYEQYF. The chain couples TRBV30 to TRBJ2-7; D may be TRBD2 (6 bases). CDR3 length: 10 residues. CDR1 is GTSNPN, CDR2 SVGIG, per germline (reference sequence). The V end was cut by 7 bases, the J end by 4 bases, with 8 bases between.

The CDR3 DNA sequence: TGTGCCAGCAGCCAAAGACTAGCGGGATTAGACAATGAGCAGTTCTTC. Translating it yields CASSQRLAGLDNEQFF. The gene calls are TRBV9 and TRBJ2-1; 11 nucleotides align to TRBD2. The V segment lost 4 bases and the J segment 5 bases; nucleotides outside the gene matches: 8. CDR1 and CDR2 (germline): SGDLS, YYNGEE. The CDR3 is 16 residues long.

The chain couples TRBV19 to TRBJ2-7; 8 bases map to TRBD1. Germline trimming cut 7 bases from V and 3 bases from J; bases unmatched to any gene: 5. The CDR3 covers 13 residues. In germline, CDR1 is LNHDA, CDR2 SQIVND (reference sequence). CDR3 DNA sequence: TGTGCCAGTAAAGCCACAGGGGGCTACGAGCAGTACTTC. Its translation is CASKATGGYEQYF.

The chain carries TRBV5-1 and TRBJ1-3, with 9 positions matching TRBD1. Germline CDR1 and CDR2: SGHRS and YFSETQ. Losses at the gene ends were 4 bases for V and 5 bases for J; bases not matched to a gene: 4. This CDR3 is 14 amino acids long. As DNA, the CDR3 is TGCGCCAGCAGCCCACAGGGGGCAAGAAACACCATATATTTT. Amino acid sequence: CASSPQGARNTIYF.